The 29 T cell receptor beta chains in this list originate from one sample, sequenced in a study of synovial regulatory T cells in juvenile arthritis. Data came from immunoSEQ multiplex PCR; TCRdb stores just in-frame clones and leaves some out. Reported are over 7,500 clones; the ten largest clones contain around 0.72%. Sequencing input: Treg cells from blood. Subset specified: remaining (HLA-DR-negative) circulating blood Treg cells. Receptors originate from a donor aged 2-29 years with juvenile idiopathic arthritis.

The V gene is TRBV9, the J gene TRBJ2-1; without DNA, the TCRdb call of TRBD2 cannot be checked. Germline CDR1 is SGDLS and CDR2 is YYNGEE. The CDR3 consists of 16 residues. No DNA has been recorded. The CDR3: CASSVRWDYPYNEQFF.

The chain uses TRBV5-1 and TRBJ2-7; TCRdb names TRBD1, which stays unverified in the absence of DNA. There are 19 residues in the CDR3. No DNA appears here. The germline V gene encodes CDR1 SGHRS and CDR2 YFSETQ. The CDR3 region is CASSLAPLPQGYLDYEQYF.

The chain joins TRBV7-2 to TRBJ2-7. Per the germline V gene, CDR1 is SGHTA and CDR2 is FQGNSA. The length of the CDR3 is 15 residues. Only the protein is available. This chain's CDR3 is CASSSHWGSSYEQYF.

CDR3: CAWGPGTHTDTQYF. The chain employs TRBV30 and TRBJ2-3. Germline CDR1 is GTSNPN and CDR2 is SVGIG (reference sequence). The CDR3 is 14 residues long. This entry has no DNA.

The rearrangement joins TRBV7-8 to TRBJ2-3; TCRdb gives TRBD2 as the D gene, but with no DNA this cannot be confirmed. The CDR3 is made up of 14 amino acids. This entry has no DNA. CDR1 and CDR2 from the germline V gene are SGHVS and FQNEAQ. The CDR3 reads CASSQRAGTDTQYF.

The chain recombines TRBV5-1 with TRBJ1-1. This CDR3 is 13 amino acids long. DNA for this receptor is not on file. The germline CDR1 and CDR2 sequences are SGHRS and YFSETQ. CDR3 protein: CASSPALNTEAFF. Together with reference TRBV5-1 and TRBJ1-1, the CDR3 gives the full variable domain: KAGVTQTPRYLIKTRGQQVTLSCSPISGHRSVSWYQQTPGQGLQFLFEYFSETQRNKGNFPGRFSGRQFSNSRSEMNVSTLELGDSALYLCASSPALNTEAFFGQGTRLTVV.

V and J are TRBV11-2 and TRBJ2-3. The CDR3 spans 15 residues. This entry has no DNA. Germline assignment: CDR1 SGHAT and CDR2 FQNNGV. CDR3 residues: CASSLDWGATDTQYF. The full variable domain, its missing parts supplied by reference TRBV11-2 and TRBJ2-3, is EAGVAQSPRYKIIEKRQSVAFWCNPISGHATLYWYQQILGQGPKLLIQFQNNGVVDDSQLPKDRFSAERLKGVDSTLKIQPAKLEDSAVYLCASSLDWGATDTQYFGPGTRLTVL.

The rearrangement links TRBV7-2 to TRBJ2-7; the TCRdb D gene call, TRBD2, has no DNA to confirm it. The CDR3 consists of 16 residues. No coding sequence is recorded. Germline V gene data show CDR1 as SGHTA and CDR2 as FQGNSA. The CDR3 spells CASSLVLAGGPYEQYF.

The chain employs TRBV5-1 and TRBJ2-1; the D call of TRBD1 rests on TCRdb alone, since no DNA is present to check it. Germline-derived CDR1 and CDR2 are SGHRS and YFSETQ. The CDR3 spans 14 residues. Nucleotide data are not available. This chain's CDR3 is CASSLGATLNEQFF.

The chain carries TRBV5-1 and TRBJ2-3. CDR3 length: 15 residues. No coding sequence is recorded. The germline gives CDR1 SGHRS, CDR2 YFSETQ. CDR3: CASSLESGNTDTQYF.

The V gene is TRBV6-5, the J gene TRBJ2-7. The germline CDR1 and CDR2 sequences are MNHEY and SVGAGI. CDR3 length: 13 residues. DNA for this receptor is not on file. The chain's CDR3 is CASSLDGTYEQYF.

The chain's CDR3 is CASSYRIQGSGNTIYF. This chain links TRBV6-5 with TRBJ1-3; lacking DNA, the TRBD1 call made by TCRdb goes unchecked. From germline, CDR1 is MNHEY and CDR2 SVGAGI. The CDR3 covers 16 residues. There is no recorded DNA.

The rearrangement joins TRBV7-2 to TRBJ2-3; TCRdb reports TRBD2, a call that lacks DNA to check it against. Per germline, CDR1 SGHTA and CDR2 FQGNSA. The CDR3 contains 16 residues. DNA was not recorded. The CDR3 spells CASSFQAGAVGDTQYF.

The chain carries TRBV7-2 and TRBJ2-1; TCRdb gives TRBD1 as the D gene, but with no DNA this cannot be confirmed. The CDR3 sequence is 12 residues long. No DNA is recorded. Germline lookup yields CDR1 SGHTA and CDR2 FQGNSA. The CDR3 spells CASSLQGNEQFF.

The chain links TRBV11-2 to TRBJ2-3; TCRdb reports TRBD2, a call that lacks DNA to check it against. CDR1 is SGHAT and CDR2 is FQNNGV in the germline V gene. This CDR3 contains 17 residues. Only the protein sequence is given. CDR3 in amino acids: CASSPRTSGVLLDTQYF.

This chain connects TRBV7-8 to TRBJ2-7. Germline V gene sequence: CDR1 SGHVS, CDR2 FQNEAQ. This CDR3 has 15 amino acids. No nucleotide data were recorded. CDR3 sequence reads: CASSYPPGSTYEQYF.

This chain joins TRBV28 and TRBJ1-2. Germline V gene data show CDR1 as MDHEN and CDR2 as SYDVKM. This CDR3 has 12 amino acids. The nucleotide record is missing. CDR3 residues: CASSRTPGTYTF.

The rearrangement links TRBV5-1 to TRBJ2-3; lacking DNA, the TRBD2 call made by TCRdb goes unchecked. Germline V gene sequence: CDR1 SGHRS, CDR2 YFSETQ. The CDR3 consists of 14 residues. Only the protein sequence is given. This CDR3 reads CASSLTSGTDTQYF.

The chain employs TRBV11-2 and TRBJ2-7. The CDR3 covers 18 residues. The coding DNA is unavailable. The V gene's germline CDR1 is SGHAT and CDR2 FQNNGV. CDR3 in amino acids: CASSFVGKLDTSSYEQYF.

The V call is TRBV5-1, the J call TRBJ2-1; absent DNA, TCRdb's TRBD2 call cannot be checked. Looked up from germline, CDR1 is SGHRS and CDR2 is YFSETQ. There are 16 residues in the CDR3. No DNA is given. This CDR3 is CASSLERTSWYNEQFF. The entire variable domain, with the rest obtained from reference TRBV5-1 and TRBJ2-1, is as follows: KAGVTQTPRYLIKTRGQQVTLSCSPISGHRSVSWYQQTPGQGLQFLFEYFSETQRNKGNFPGRFSGRQFSNSRSEMNVSTLELGDSALYLCASSLERTSWYNEQFFGPGTRLTVL.

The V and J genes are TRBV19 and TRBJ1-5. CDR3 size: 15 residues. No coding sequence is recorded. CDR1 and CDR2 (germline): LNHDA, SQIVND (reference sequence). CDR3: CASSIEGYSNQPQHF.

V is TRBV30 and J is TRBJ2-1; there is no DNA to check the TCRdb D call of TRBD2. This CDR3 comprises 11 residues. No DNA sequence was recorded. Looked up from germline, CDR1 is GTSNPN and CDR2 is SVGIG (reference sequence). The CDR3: CAWRRVIEQFF.

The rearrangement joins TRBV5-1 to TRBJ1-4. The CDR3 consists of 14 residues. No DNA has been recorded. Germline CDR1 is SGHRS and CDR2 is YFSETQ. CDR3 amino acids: CASSYGATNEKLFF.

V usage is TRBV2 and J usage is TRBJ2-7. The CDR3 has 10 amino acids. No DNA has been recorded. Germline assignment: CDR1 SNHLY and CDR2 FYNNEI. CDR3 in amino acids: CASGGFEQYF.

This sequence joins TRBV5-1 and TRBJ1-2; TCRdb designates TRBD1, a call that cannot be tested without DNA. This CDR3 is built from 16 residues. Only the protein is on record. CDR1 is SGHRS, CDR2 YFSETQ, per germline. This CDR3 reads CASSSLDPQGGYGYTF.

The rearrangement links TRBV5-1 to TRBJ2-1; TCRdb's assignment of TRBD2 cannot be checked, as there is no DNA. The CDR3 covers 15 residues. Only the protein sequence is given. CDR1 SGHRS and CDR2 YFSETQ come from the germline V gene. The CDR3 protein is CASSLQRGGPNEQFF.

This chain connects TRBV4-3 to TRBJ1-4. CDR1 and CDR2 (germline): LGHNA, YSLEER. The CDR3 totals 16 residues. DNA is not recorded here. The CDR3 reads CASSQGGLGFNEKLFF.

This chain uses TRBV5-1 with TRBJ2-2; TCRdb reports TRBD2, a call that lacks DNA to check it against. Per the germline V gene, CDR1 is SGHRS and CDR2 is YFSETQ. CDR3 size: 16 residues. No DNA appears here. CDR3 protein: CASSLGTTRYTGELFF.

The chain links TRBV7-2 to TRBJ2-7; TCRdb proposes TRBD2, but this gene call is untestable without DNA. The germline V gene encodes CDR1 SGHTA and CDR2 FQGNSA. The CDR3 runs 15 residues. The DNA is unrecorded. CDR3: CASSLVRGGTYEQYF. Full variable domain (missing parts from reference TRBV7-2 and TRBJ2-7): GAGVSQSPSNKVTEKGKDVELRCDPISGHTALYWYRQSLGQGLEFLIYFQGNSAPDKSGLPSDRFSAERTGGSVSTLTIQRTQQEDSAVYLCASSLVRGGTYEQYFGPGTRLTVT.